These 27 T cell receptor beta chains were sequenced from one sample in a study of T cells in Graves' hyperthyroidism and ophthalmopathy. Researchers took RNA transcripts and amplified the TCR beta CDR3 regions from them. First-round RT-PCR with HTBI primers amplified the TCR CDR3 region. From the multiplex PCR reads, TCRdb called clonotypes with MiXCR, one entry per CDR3 protein. The table records around 760,000 distinct CDR3 sequences, 30% to 40% of them present only once. Source material: blood. These receptors all come from a woman aged 40 to 49 with Graves' hyperthyroidism.

V gene TRBV12-3 or TRBV12-4 combines with J gene TRBJ2-7, with TRBD2 matching over 10 bases. The CDR3 is 16 amino acids. V was pared by 2 bases and J by 5 bases, with 9 bases of the junction left unmatched. CDR3 region: CASSLSRLAGENEQYF. The CDR3 DNA sequence: TGTGCCAGCAGTTTATCGCGCCTAGCGGGAGAAAACGAGCAGTACTTC.

On this clonotype: A much larger clone differs from this one at a single base, so this may be a read error. The rearrangement links TRBV9 to TRBJ1-1; TRBD1 agrees at 7 bases. CDR3 length equals 12 residues. The V and J ends lost 3 bases and 7 bases, in that order; junction bases with no gene match: 3. CDR1 and CDR2 (germline): SGDLS, YYNGEE. In nucleotides, the CDR3 is TGTGCCAGCAGCGCCTGGGACAGTGAAGCTTTCTTT. Protein sequence: CASSAWDSEAFF.

This clonotype was detected many times. This chain links TRBV10-2 with TRBJ2-7; either TRBD1 or TRBD2 may fit D (5 bases each). Trimming shortened V by 3 bases and J by 2 bases, and 17 bases separated the two germline ends. This CDR3 region has 16 residues. Germline CDR1 WSHSY, CDR2 SAAADI. This chain's CDR3 is CASSDPEGPTTYEQYF. CDR3 nucleotides: TGCGCCAGCAGTGACCCCGAGGGACCAACGACCTACGAGCAGTACTTC.

V and J are TRBV7-2 and TRBJ2-5; 9 bases line up with TRBD2. Germline V gives CDR1 SGHTA, CDR2 FQGNSA. The ends lost 1 base at V and 3 bases at J; junction bases unmatched: 9. CDR3 length equals 17 residues. The CDR3 sequence is CASSLVRALAGKETQYF. The CDR3 coding sequence is TGTGCCAGCAGCTTAGTGCGAGCGCTAGCGGGGAAAGAGACCCAGTACTTC.

The chain employs TRBV7-2 and TRBJ2-7; D gene ambiguous. This CDR3 region has 13 residues. V lost 8 bases to trimming and J lost 6 bases, with 17 bases between them. CDR1 is SGHTA and CDR2 is FQGNSA in the germline V gene. The CDR3 DNA reads TGTGCCAGCGAAAAGCCTTCTACGATCGAGCAGTACTTC. It specifies CASEKPSTIEQYF. The whole variable domain, filled in from reference TRBV7-2 and TRBJ2-7, reads GAGVSQSPSNKVTEKGKDVELRCDPISGHTALYWYRQSLGQGLEFLIYFQGNSAPDKSGLPSDRFSAERTGGSVSTLTIQRTQQEDSAVYLCASEKPSTIEQYFGPGTRLTVT.

V and J are TRBV14 and TRBJ2-6; no clear D gene. The CDR3 sequence is 16 residues long. V shed 5 bases and J shed 0 bases, with 11 bases lying between them. Germline assignment: CDR1 SGHDN and CDR2 FVKESK. In DNA, the CDR3 is TGTGCCAGCAGCGTGAGATTTAGCTCTGGGGCCAACGTCCTGACTTTC. This codes for CASSVRFSSGANVLTF.

V gene TRBV20-1 combines with J gene TRBJ1-5, with TRBD1 matching 8 bases. CDR3 length: 15 residues. Germline V gives CDR1 DFQATT, CDR2 SNEGSKA (reference sequence). With 6 bases clipped from V and 2 bases from J, the junction kept 9 bases outside the gene matches. CDR3: CSASSLDRGNQPQHF. The CDR3 bases are TGCAGTGCCAGCAGTCTGGACAGGGGCAATCAGCCCCAGCATTTT.

This clonotype appeared many times. The V call is TRBV29-1, the J call TRBJ1-4; D unresolved. Germline V gene sequence: CDR1 SQVTM, CDR2 ANQGSEA. The V gene lost 3 bases and the J gene lost 14 bases, with 7 bases spanning the gap. This CDR3 contains 9 residues. The CDR3 is CSVENRLFF. The CDR3 DNA is TGCAGCGTTGAGAATCGCCTGTTTTTT.

This clonotype was seen more than once but under ten times. The conserved phenylalanine or tryptophan normally closing the CDR3 is absent here, so this likely arose from a read error. The V and J genes are TRBV12-3 or TRBV12-4 and TRBJ1-1; tentatively, D is TRBD1 (6 bases). The CDR3 totals 14 residues. Trimming removed 1 base at V and 1 base at J, with 7 bases between. The CDR3 bases are TGTGCCAGCAGTTTAGGACAGGAGAACACTGAAGCTTTCCTT. It translates to CASSLGQENTEAFL.

For this clonotype: A single base separates this from a much larger clone, so it may be a read error. The chain employs TRBV2 and TRBJ1-5, with TRBD1 as a possible D gene (5 bases). CDR1 is SNHLY and CDR2 is FYNNEI in the germline V gene. V lost 0 bases and J lost 6, with 9 bases in between. The CDR3 sequence is 14 residues long. The CDR3 spells CASSEAGGGQPQHF. The CDR3, as DNA: TGTGCCAGCAGTGAAGCGGGGGGAGGTCAGCCCCAGCATTTT. Using reference TRBV2 and TRBJ1-5 for the parts outside the CDR3, the full variable domain is EPEVTQTPSHQVTQMGQEVILRCVPISNHLYFYWYRQILGQKVEFLVSFYNNEISEKSEIFDDQFSVERPDGSNFTLKIRSTKLEDSAMYFCASSEAGGGQPQHFGDGTRLSIL.

This clonotype was seen at least ten times. The chain links TRBV10-2 to TRBJ2-5, with TRBD2 matching 8 bases. Losses at the gene ends were 8 bases for V and 0 bases for J; bases not matched to a gene: 5. The CDR3 totals 14 residues. Per the germline V gene, CDR1 is WSHSY and CDR2 is SAAADI. CDR3 protein: CASGTSGYQETQYF. The CDR3, as DNA: TGCGCCAGCGGAACTAGCGGTTACCAAGAGACCCAGTACTTC.

This clonotype has a count of ten or more. This rearrangement joins TRBV7-9 to TRBJ2-5, with TRBD1 matching over 11 bases. J lost 6 bases, V lost 5 bases, and 5 bases had no gene match. Looked up from germline, CDR1 is SEHNR and CDR2 is FQNEAQ (reference sequence). The CDR3 loop spans 14 amino acids. The DNA of the CDR3 is TGTGCCAGCAGCCCAGGGACAGGGGGTCAGACCCAGTACTTC. This sequence encodes CASSPGTGGQTQYF.

This clonotype was counted at least ten times. The genes are TRBV7-8 and TRBJ1-5; no definite D call. Trimming removed 1 base from V and 0 bases from J, with 10 bases in between. The CDR3 covers 16 residues. The germline CDR1 and CDR2 sequences are SGHVS and FQNEAQ. CDR3 in DNA: TGTGCCAGCAGCTTAGAACAGCCGAATAGCAATCAGCCCCAGCATTTT. Translation gives CASSLEQPNSNQPQHF. Variable domain in full (rest from reference TRBV7-8 and TRBJ1-5): GAGVSQSPRYKVAKRGQDVALRCDPISGHVSLFWYQQALGQGPEFLTYFQNEAQLDKSGLPSDRFFAERPEGSVSTLKIQRTQQEDSAVYLCASSLEQPNSNQPQHFGDGTRLSIL.

Concerning this clonotype: It may be a read error: a sequence one base away is much more abundant. This chain joins TRBV7-9 and TRBJ2-5; a weak D match, TRBD2 (6 bases). CDR3 size: 14 residues. Germline CDR1 SEHNR, CDR2 FQNEAQ (reference sequence). The CDR3 bases are TGCGCCACCAGGACTACTCCTGGGCGAGAGACCCAGTACTTC. It encodes CATRTTPGRETQYF. The complete variable domain, with remaining parts taken from reference TRBV7-9 and TRBJ2-5, reads DTGVSQNPRHKITKRGQNVTFRCDPISEHNRLYWYRQTLGQGPEFLTYFQNEAQLEKSRLLSDRFSAERPKGSFSTLEIQRTEQGDSAMYLCATRTTPGRETQYFGPGTRLLVL.

This clonotype turned up a few times. CDR3 residues: CASSLGAASYEQYF. The CDR3 DNA is TGTGCCAGCAGCTTGGGTGCAGCCTCCTACGAGCAGTACTTC. The chain recombines TRBV5-8 with TRBJ2-7; D is uncertain. The CDR3 totals 14 residues. The ends were cut back, 0 bases at V and 0 bases at J, with 7 bases in the middle. Germline CDR1 is SGHTS and CDR2 is YDEGEE.

The chain carries TRBV12-3 or TRBV12-4 and TRBJ1-5; D is ambiguous. The germline V and J ends were trimmed by 5 bases and 3 bases, with 14 bases remaining between them. The CDR3 contains 15 residues. The CDR3, as DNA: TGTGCCAGCAGTCCCCCCAGCGTCCTCAATCAGCCCCAGCATTTT. As protein: CASSPPSVLNQPQHF.

This clonotype has a count of ten or more. In nucleotides, the CDR3 is TGTGCCAGCAGCAACAGGGCAGTGACCCAGTACTTC. It specifies CASSNRAVTQYF. V gene TRBV12-3 or TRBV12-4 combines with J gene TRBJ2-5; D is perhaps TRBD1 (6 bases). This CDR3 spans 12 amino acids. V was cut by 6 bases and J by 7 bases, with 12 bases left in between.

This chain's CDR3 is CASSIWDNEQFF. As DNA, the CDR3 is TGTGCCAGTAGTATATGGGACAATGAGCAGTTCTTC. J is TRBJ2-7 and V is TRBV19, with D hard to call. The closer fit of TRBJ2-1 to the DNA end suggests the J call may be wrong. The CDR3 is 12 amino acids. Germline CDR1 and CDR2: LNHDA and SQIVND (reference sequence).

The chain links TRBV7-2 to TRBJ1-2; D gene unclear. CDR1 and CDR2 from the germline V gene are SGHTA and FQGNSA. V lost 1 base and J 2 bases, leaving 8 bases between the germline ends. This CDR3 is built from 14 residues. The CDR3 loop is CASSLGMVNYGYTF. As DNA, the CDR3 is TGTGCCAGCAGCTTAGGGATGGTCAACTATGGCTACACCTTC.

This clonotype was counted ten times or more. CDR3 sequence: CASSEQGRGIYGYTF. CDR3 in DNA: TGTGCCAGCAGTGAACAGGGCCGTGGTATCTATGGCTACACCTTC. The chain employs TRBV2 and TRBJ1-2; D perhaps matches TRBD1 (5 bases). Trimming shortened V by 2 bases and J by 4 bases, and 14 bases separated the two germline ends. The V gene's germline CDR1 is SNHLY and CDR2 FYNNEI. There are 15 residues in the CDR3.

The chain is built from TRBV10-3 and TRBJ2-7, with 7 bases identical to TRBD1. Germline lookup yields CDR1 ENHRY and CDR2 SYGVKD. The CDR3 length is 16 residues. The trim removed 5 bases at V and 2 bases at J, leaving 12 bases unmatched. CDR3 DNA: TGTGCCATCAGTCCACGGGGACAGACGTTCACCTACGAGCAGTACTTC. Protein: CAISPRGQTFTYEQYF.

The V call is TRBV6-5, the J call TRBJ1-1; weak D call: TRBD1 (5 bases). V dropped 2 bases and J dropped 4 bases, with 14 bases sitting between them. The germline V gene has CDR1 MNHEY and CDR2 SVGAGI. The CDR3 is 15 residues long. The CDR3 protein is CASSYGQGRGTEAFF. DNA for the CDR3: TGTGCCAGCAGTTACGGGCAGGGAAGGGGCACTGAAGCTTTCTTT.

This clonotype was found a few times. The rearrangement uses TRBV11-2 and TRBJ2-7; no clear D gene. The V gene lost 5 bases and the J gene lost 4 bases, with 3 bases spanning the gap. This CDR3 has 10 residues. Germline CDR1 is SGHAT and CDR2 is FQNNGV. CDR3 amino acids: CASSQYEQYF. DNA of the CDR3: TGTGCCAGCAGCCAGTACGAGCAGTACTTC.

Turning to this clonotype: Given a much more abundant clone one base away, this may be a read error. This chain links TRBV2 with TRBJ1-4; D may be TRBD1 (6 bases). CDR1 is SNHLY and CDR2 is FYNNEI in the germline V gene. V lost 6 bases to trimming and J lost 8 bases, with 13 bases between them. CDR3 length: 13 residues. The CDR3 protein is CASSRDTGEKLFF. For the CDR3, the DNA is TGTGCCAGCAGCAGGGACACGGGGGAAAAACTGTTTTTT.

The chain combines TRBV3-1 with TRBJ1-2; D not resolved. Germline assignment: CDR1 LGHDT and CDR2 YNNKEL (reference sequence). Trimming shortened V by 5 bases and J by 5 bases, and 12 bases separated the two germline ends. The CDR3 has 13 amino acids. Here the CDR3 reads CASSDVLLYGYTF. DNA of the CDR3: TGTGCCAGCAGCGACGTTCTTCTATATGGCTACACCTTC.

This chain links TRBV18 with TRBJ1-1; D gene ambiguous. Germline CDR1 and CDR2: KGHSH and LQKENI. There are 14 residues in the CDR3. The germline V and J ends were trimmed by 0 bases and 4 bases, with 9 bases remaining between them. For the CDR3, the DNA is TGTGCCAGCTCACCACCTGGTTTGGGCACTGAAGCTTTCTTT. Encoded protein: CASSPPGLGTEAFF.

Many counts were recorded for this clonotype. The chain links TRBV2 to TRBJ1-2, with D perhaps TRBD1 (5 bases). CDR3 length equals 13 residues. Germline V gene data show CDR1 as SNHLY and CDR2 as FYNNEI. Trimming stripped 1 base from V and 8 bases from J, with 11 bases between. CDR3 sequence reads: CASSEVRVWGYTF. CDR3 sequence (DNA): TGTGCCAGCAGTGAAGTCAGGGTCTGGGGCTACACCTTC.